The 5 T cell receptor beta chains given below trace back to one sample, sequenced in a study of T cells after yellow fever vaccination. In TCRdb, the 5' RACE reads were re-called with MiXCR into one record per CDR3 protein. The sample consists of under 550,000 distinct CDR3 sequences, 21% of them appearing once. Sequences were derived from PBMCs, sampled about 20 days after the first yellow fever vaccination. The source of these receptors is a man aged 18 to 29 who received the YFV17D yellow fever vaccine.

This sequence joins TRBV20-1 and TRBJ2-3; possible D gene TRBD2, 6 bases. The V and J ends lost 6 bases and 2 bases respectively, with 9 bases between them. The CDR3 spans 12 residues. The germline V gene encodes CDR1 DFQATT and CDR2 SNEGSKA (reference sequence). The CDR3 region has the DNA TGCAGTGCCCCGGGGGTCACAGATACGCAGTATTTT. Its translation: CSAPGVTDTQYF.

The chain joins TRBV5-6 to TRBJ1-2; weak D call: TRBD1 (5 bases). The CDR3 covers 15 residues. The ends were cut back, 4 bases at V and 0 bases at J, with 13 bases in the middle. The V gene's germline CDR1 is SGHDT and CDR2 YYEEEE. The CDR3 DNA reads as TGTGCCAGCAGCGTGACCCAGGGAGCTAACTATGGCTACACCTTC. Translating gives CASSVTQGANYGYTF.

The DNA of the CDR3 is TGCGCCAGCATGACTAGCGGGGATACGAGCACAGATACGCAGTATTTT. Translation gives CASMTSGDTSTDTQYF. The rearrangement links TRBV5-1 to TRBJ2-3, with TRBD2 identical over 11 bases. CDR1 is SGHRS and CDR2 is YFSETQ in the germline V gene. The V and J ends lost 6 bases and 0 bases, in that order; junction bases with no gene match: 6. The CDR3 is made up of 16 amino acids.

The sample holds a few counts of this clonotype. The chain is built from TRBV7-9 and TRBJ2-1; possibly TRBD1 or TRBD2 for D (5 bases each). In germline, CDR1 is SEHNR, CDR2 FQNEAQ (reference sequence). The ends were cut back, 6 bases at V and 7 bases at J, with 16 bases in the middle. The CDR3 is made up of 14 amino acids. Here the CDR3 reads CASSGTPGGNEQFF. The CDR3 region has the DNA TGTGCCAGCAGTGGGACGCCGGGCGGGAATGAGCAGTTCTTC.

This clonotype was counted many times. This chain links TRBV15 with TRBJ1-3; unclear D gene. There are 14 residues in the CDR3. Germline V lookup: CDR1 LNHNV, CDR2 YYDKDF (reference sequence). V dropped 5 bases and J dropped 0 bases, with 8 bases sitting between them. CDR3: CATSGPGSGNTIYF. The CDR3 region has the DNA TGTGCCACCAGCGGACCGGGCTCTGGAAACACCATATATTTT.